The clone carrying this T cell receptor (beta chain) was detected only a few times. This entry is derived from a study of regulatory T cells in long-lasting Graves disease. Sample time point: newly diagnosed GD, antithyroid drugs for less than 3 months. PBMC-derived RNA was used for the TCR library. The CDR3 runs to 13 residues. Trimming pared 10 bases from V and 7 bases from J, leaving 14 bases between. The germline V gene encodes CDR1 MNHEY and CDR2 SVGEGT. CDR3-region Arm-PCR and iRepertoire HTBI primers produced the TCR beta libraries. TCRdb re-analysed the multiplex PCR reads in MiXCR, keeping a single row per CDR3 protein. Of approximately 350,000 distinct CDR3 sequences detected, about 11% appear once; the ten largest clones hold approximately 20%. These data also formed part of another study, on T cells in Graves' hyperthyroidism and ophthalmopathy.

Sequences were derived from peripheral blood mononuclear cells (PBMCs), sampled at new diagnosis, from a patient treated with antithyroid drugs. The source is a woman between 18 and 29 years old with Graves disease. The chain is built from TRBV6-2 or TRBV6-3 and TRBJ1-6; the D gene is possibly TRBD1 (5 bases). The CDR3 region is CATLLGLNSPLHF. Written as DNA, the CDR3 is TGTGCCACCTTACTGGGACTGAATTCACCCCTCCACTTT.